The 5 T cell receptor beta chains below were found in one sample sequenced in a study of T cells in Graves' hyperthyroidism and ophthalmopathy. Researchers amplified the TCR beta CDR3 regions from RNA transcripts. A set of HTBI primers served as the primers for a first-round RT-PCR of the TCR CDR3. MiXCR, applied by TCRdb to the multiplex PCR reads, yields one record per CDR3 protein. This table has about 610,000 distinct CDR3 sequences, roughly 14% appearing once. Material: blood. The receptors were sampled from a woman aged 40 to 50 with Graves' ophthalmopathy.

The chain is built from TRBV4-2 and TRBJ2-7, with D uncertain. Trimming pared 1 base from V and 6 bases from J, leaving 10 bases between. The V gene's germline CDR1 is LGHNA and CDR2 YNFKEQ. The CDR3 totals 13 residues. CDR3 sequence: CASSQGGGGEQYF. In DNA form, the CDR3 reads TGTGCCAGCAGCCAAGGAGGCGGCGGCGAGCAGTACTTC.

About this clonotype: Its ends do not fully match the called genes, so a read error is possible. This chain connects TRBV6-2 or TRBV6-3 to TRBJ2-7; D assignment may be TRBD1 or TRBD2 (5 bases each). Germline loops: CDR1 MNHEY, CDR2 SVGEGT. CDR3 length: 14 residues. The CDR3 coding sequence is TGTGCCAGCAGTTACGGGGACGGCGCCTCCTCCGAGCGCTTC. Its protein is CASSYGDGASSERF.

The table lists this clonotype with many counts. The rearrangement uses TRBV5-1 and TRBJ2-7; D might be TRBD1 (6 bases). CDR3 length: 16 residues. V lost 0 bases and J lost 3, with 16 bases in between. The germline CDR1 and CDR2 sequences are SGHRS and YFSETQ. The CDR3: CASSLAGQGMNYEQYF. The CDR3 bases are TGCGCCAGCAGCTTGGCCGGTCAGGGGATGAACTACGAGCAGTACTTC.

This chain uses TRBV19 with TRBJ2-7; 7 positions agree with TRBD1. The CDR3 length is 15 residues. Trimming cost V 3 bases and J 0 bases; bases outside gene matches: 5. Germline V gives CDR1 LNHDA, CDR2 SQIVND (reference sequence). CDR3 sequence (DNA): TGTGCCAGTAGTATGGACAGGTCTAGCTCCTACGAGCAGTACTTC. It yields the protein CASSMDRSSSYEQYF.

CDR3 in DNA: TGTGCCATCAGGCCGGCGGCGGGCTCGCAACCTTACTACGAGCAGTACTTC. Translation gives CAIRPAAGSQPYYEQYF. The V call is TRBV10-3, the J call TRBJ2-7; maybe TRBD2 (5 bases). The CDR3 contains 17 residues. V dropped 6 bases and J dropped 3 bases, with 24 bases sitting between them. Germline-derived CDR1 and CDR2 are ENHRY and SYGVKD.